This entry lists 18 T cell receptor beta chains sequenced from one sample in a study of early T cells in non-severe SARS-CoV-2 infection (dated by TCRdb to about 2021). Library preparation used 5' RACE. The sequencing machine was a NextSeq 500. TCRdb trimmed public reads at Q25 via fastp, called clones via MiXCR and kept in-frame beta chains. Every entry covers one CDR3 protein and lists the most common genes and DNA from its rows. The sample contains under 60,000 distinct CDR3 sequences, roughly 8.8% of them found a single time. The ten largest clones capture about 20% of the sample. Specimen: whole blood. The receptors were sampled from an adult who was a healthcare worker with PCR-confirmed SARS-CoV-2 infection or an uninfected control (not recorded which).

In its sample, this clonotype was seen many times. The rearrangement uses TRBV29-1 and TRBJ2-7; D possibly uses TRBD1 or TRBD2 (6 bases each). Germline-derived CDR1 and CDR2 are SQVTM and ANQGSEA. The V end lost 6 bases, the J end lost 5 bases, and 17 bases lay between the germline ends. This CDR3 is built from 13 residues. CDR3 protein: CSVGGSGFNEQYF. In DNA, the CDR3 is TGCAGCGTGGGGGGCTCGGGATTCAACGAGCAGTACTTC.

A few counts support this clonotype. This chain joins TRBV4-2 and TRBJ1-4, with D possibly matching TRBD1 (5 bases). This CDR3 is 15 amino acids long. Trimming shortened V by 6 bases and J by 5 bases, and 16 bases separated the two germline ends. Germline V gives CDR1 LGHNA, CDR2 YNFKEQ. This CDR3 is CASSLGGGKNEKLFF. CDR3 in DNA: TGTGCCAGCAGTCTCGGGGGAGGGAAGAATGAAAAACTGTTTTTT.

The CDR3 protein is CASSESGSTGELFF. The DNA for the CDR3 is TGCGCCAGCAGTGAGTCGGGGTCCACCGGGGAGCTGTTTTTT. The chain is built from TRBV10-1 and TRBJ2-2; D is unresolved. V was cut by 0 bases and J by 4 bases, with 6 bases left in between. Germline-derived CDR1 and CDR2 are WNHNN and SYGVQD (reference sequence). The CDR3 has 14 residues.

The rearrangement links TRBV7-2 to TRBJ1-2; a weak D match, TRBD1 (6 bases). Germline CDR1 reads SGHTA; CDR2 reads FQGNSA. V was clipped by 4 bases and J by 4 bases, with 13 bases between them. The CDR3 is 14 amino acids. This CDR3 is CASSSTGRGYGYTF. The CDR3 DNA sequence: TGTGCCAGCAGCTCCACAGGGAGAGGCTATGGCTACACCTTC.

There are a few counts of this clonotype. The chain couples TRBV18 to TRBJ2-3; D is unresolved. The CDR3 consists of 15 residues. Germline V gene sequence: CDR1 KGHSH, CDR2 LQKENI. V was pared by 0 bases and J by 2 bases, with 9 bases between. In DNA, the CDR3 is TGTGCCAGCTCACCACCGTCACAGTCCACAGATACGCAGTATTTT. Protein: CASSPPSQSTDTQYF.

The V and J genes are TRBV7-9 and TRBJ2-7; 9 positions match TRBD1. Germline CDR1 SEHNR, CDR2 FQNEAQ (reference sequence). V lost 6 bases and J lost 5; bases outside the gene matches: 8. The CDR3 spans 14 residues. The CDR3 DNA reads TGTGCCAGCAGGCCCGGGACAGGGAGGGACGAGCAGTACTTC. The encoded protein is CASRPGTGRDEQYF.

This clonotype turned up a few times. V usage is TRBV2 and J usage is TRBJ2-1; 9 bases align to TRBD1. V lost 5 bases and J lost 1; bases outside the gene matches: 3. Germline V gene sequence: CDR1 SNHLY, CDR2 FYNNEI. The CDR3 extends over 15 amino acids. DNA for the CDR3: TGTGCCAGCAGTTTCGGGACAGGGTCCTACAATGAGCAGTTCTTC. Its translation: CASSFGTGSYNEQFF.

This chain uses TRBV30 with TRBJ2-5; 10 nucleotides agree with TRBD2. The CDR3 is made up of 15 amino acids. The V segment lost 1 base and the J segment 5 bases; nucleotides outside the gene matches: 7. CDR1 and CDR2 (germline): GTSNPN, SVGIG (reference sequence). As DNA, the CDR3 is TGTGCCTGGAGTGAATCTAGCGGGGGCGGTGAGACCCAGTACTTC. Its protein is CAWSESSGGGETQYF.

V and J are TRBV3-1 and TRBJ1-5; D is perhaps TRBD1 (5 bases). From germline, CDR1 is LGHDT and CDR2 YNNKEL (reference sequence). This CDR3 is built from 15 residues. V lost 4 bases, J lost 3 bases, and 13 bases lay in between. CDR3 nucleotide sequence: TGTGCCAGCAGCCCTTCGGGACTGACCAATCAGCCCCAGCATTTT. Translated: CASSPSGLTNQPQHF.

The sample holds a few counts of this clonotype. V is TRBV7-3 and J is TRBJ2-3, with D perhaps matching TRBD2 (5 bases). CDR3 length equals 14 residues. V lost 5 bases, J lost 6 bases, and 15 bases lay in between. Per germline, CDR1 SGHTA and CDR2 FQGTGA. This CDR3 reads CASSHSRTVDTQYF. Written as DNA, the CDR3 is TGTGCCAGCAGCCATAGCCGGACTGTTGATACGCAGTATTTT.

This clonotype was detected ten times or more. The gene calls are TRBV3-1 and TRBJ2-1; D tentatively reads TRBD1 or TRBD2 (5 bases each). V lost 1 base and J 10 bases, leaving 11 bases between the germline ends. The CDR3 has 13 residues. Germline-derived CDR1 and CDR2 are LGHDT and YNNKEL (reference sequence). Here the CDR3 DNA reads TGTGCCAGCAGCCAAGGCCATGAGGGGGAGCAGTTCTTC. Amino acid sequence: CASSQGHEGEQFF.

This clonotype has a handful of counts. A much larger clone is a single base away; this may be a read error. This rearrangement joins TRBV14 to TRBJ2-6; D gene ambiguous. Germline V gene data show CDR1 as SGHDN and CDR2 as FVKESK. This CDR3 comprises 13 residues. V was pared by 6 bases and J by 0 bases, with 3 bases between. In DNA, the CDR3 is TGTGCCAGCAGGGACTCTGGGGCCAACGTCCTGACTTTC. Amino acid sequence: CASRDSGANVLTF.

The V and J genes are TRBV19 and TRBJ1-5; 8 nucleotides match TRBD1. V shed 2 bases, J shed 5 bases, and the junction held 8 bases outside the gene matches. Germline-derived CDR1 and CDR2 are LNHDA and SQIVND (reference sequence). This CDR3 region has 16 residues. CDR3 nucleotides: TGTGCCAGTAGTATAAGTTTCGGGACAGGATATCAGCCCCAGCATTTT. Its protein product is CASSISFGTGYQPQHF.

Many counts were recorded for this clonotype. The gene calls are TRBV2 and TRBJ2-7; weak D call: TRBD1 (6 bases). The CDR3 is made up of 14 amino acids. From germline, CDR1 is SNHLY and CDR2 FYNNEI. Trimming left V 4 bases short and J 1 base short, with 11 bases between. As DNA, the CDR3 is TGTGCCAGCAGTGTGACAGGCAGTTCCTACGAGCAGTACTTC. Encoded protein: CASSVTGSSYEQYF.

This clonotype appeared many times. The genes are TRBV11-2 and TRBJ1-1; D ambiguous. Germline CDR1 and CDR2: SGHAT and FQNNGV. The V gene lost 5 bases and the J gene lost 2 bases, with 15 bases spanning the gap. The CDR3 runs 15 residues. CDR3 sequence (DNA): TGTGCCAGCAGCCCAGTGCAAGGGCGTAACACTGAAGCTTTCTTT. The encoded protein is CASSPVQGRNTEAFF.

This clonotype was observed at least ten times. V is TRBV20-1 and J is TRBJ2-3; no definite D call. V was clipped by 2 bases and J by 0 bases, with 9 bases between them. The CDR3 extends over 14 amino acids. From germline, CDR1 is DFQATT and CDR2 SNEGSKA (reference sequence). The CDR3 DNA reads TGCAGTGCTAGATCGGATTCTAGCACAGATACGCAGTATTTT. Amino acid sequence: CSARSDSSTDTQYF.

This clonotype was observed a handful of times. This chain connects TRBV20-1 to TRBJ2-3, with 10 bases fitting TRBD2. The V gene end was trimmed by 3 bases and the J gene end by 1 base; junction bases not matched to a gene: 7. This CDR3 spans 16 amino acids. The germline V gene has CDR1 DFQATT and CDR2 SNEGSKA (reference sequence). CDR3 region: CSASPWTSGGTDTQYF. Here the CDR3 DNA reads TGCAGTGCTAGCCCCTGGACTAGCGGTGGCACAGATACGCAGTATTTT.

This clonotype was picked up many times. This chain connects TRBV2 to TRBJ1-4, with D unresolved. Per germline, CDR1 SNHLY and CDR2 FYNNEI. Trimming removed 7 bases from V and 7 bases from J, with 19 bases in between. This CDR3 has 15 amino acids. This CDR3 is CASNARSTAAEKLFF. Here the CDR3 DNA reads TGTGCCAGCAACGCCCGAAGTACAGCTGCTGAAAAACTGTTTTTT.